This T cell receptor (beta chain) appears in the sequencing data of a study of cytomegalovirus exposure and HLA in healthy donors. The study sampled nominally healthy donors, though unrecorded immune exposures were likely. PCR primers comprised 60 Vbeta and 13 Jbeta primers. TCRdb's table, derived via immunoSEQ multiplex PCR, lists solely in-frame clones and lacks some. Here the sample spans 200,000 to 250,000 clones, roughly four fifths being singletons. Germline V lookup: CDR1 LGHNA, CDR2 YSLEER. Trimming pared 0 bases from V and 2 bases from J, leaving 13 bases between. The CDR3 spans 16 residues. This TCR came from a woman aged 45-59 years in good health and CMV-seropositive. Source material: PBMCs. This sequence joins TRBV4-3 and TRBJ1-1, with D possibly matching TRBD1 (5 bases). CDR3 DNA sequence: TGCGCCAGCAGCCAAGAGGGGATGGGGGGAAACACTGAAGCTTTCTTT. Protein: CASSQEGMGGNTEAFF.